This is a list of T cell receptor beta chains from one sample in a study of vaccination effects on CD4 cells after COVID-19. Clones were sequenced by immunoSEQ multiplex PCR, and TCRdb holds only the in-frame ones, with some missing. The data contain some 74,000 clones, over 70% of them singletons. Which antigens these TCRs recognize remains unknown. The source material was CD4+ T cells from PBMCs cultured with HCoV-229E spike peptides, sampled after COVID-19 vaccination. The receptors originated from a human donor who received a COVID-19 vaccine. The CDR3 runs from the conserved cysteine through the conserved F or W. The order of the fields is CDR3 protein, CDR3 DNA, D gene, J gene, clone size, V gene, CDR3 length. The D gene is left open where the match is weak. Clone size is shown for a subset of rows, as once, few, many or a class of expanded clone.

cdr3_aa: CASSSLGQKYNEQFF; cdr3_nt: TGTGCCAGCAGCTCGCTAGGACAGAAATACAATGAGCAGTTCTTC; d_call: .; j_call: TRBJ2-1; clone_size: .; v_call: TRBV7-6; cdr3_length: 15
cdr3_aa: CASSPETGEDTQYF; cdr3_nt: TGTGCCAGCTCACCAGAGACAGGGGAAGATACGCAGTATTTT; d_call: TRBD1; j_call: TRBJ2-3; clone_size: .; v_call: TRBV18; cdr3_length: 14
cdr3_aa: CATRRDRDTDTQYF; cdr3_nt: TGTGCCACCAGACGGGACAGGGATACAGATACGCAGTATTTT; d_call: TRBD1; j_call: TRBJ2-3; clone_size: .; v_call: TRBV24-1; cdr3_length: 14
cdr3_aa: CASSRELNYGYTF; cdr3_nt: TGCGCCAGCAGTAGGGAATTAAACTATGGCTACACCTTC; d_call: .; j_call: TRBJ1-2; clone_size: .; v_call: TRBV10-1; cdr3_length: 13
cdr3_aa: CASSLVGGAYGQPQHF; cdr3_nt: TGTGCCAGCAGCTTAGTGGGGGGGGCTTACGGTCAGCCCCAGCATTTT; d_call: .; j_call: TRBJ1-5; clone_size: .; v_call: TRBV7-2; cdr3_length: 16
cdr3_aa: CASSLQGYNEQFF; cdr3_nt: TGTGCCAGCAGCTTACAGGGGTACAATGAGCAGTTCTTC; d_call: .; j_call: TRBJ2-1; clone_size: once; v_call: TRBV11-3; cdr3_length: 13
cdr3_aa: CASSEVTVNSPLHF; cdr3_nt: TGTGCCAGCAGTGAAGTTACGGTTAATTCACCCCTCCACTTT; d_call: .; j_call: TRBJ1-6; clone_size: .; v_call: TRBV2; cdr3_length: 14
cdr3_aa: CASSPLLFLEAFF; cdr3_nt: TGTGCCAGCAGCCCCCTTCTGTTCCTTGAAGCTTTCTTT; d_call: .; j_call: TRBJ1-1; clone_size: .; v_call: TRBV7-2; cdr3_length: 13
cdr3_aa: CASSEGQVGQPQHF; cdr3_nt: TGTGCCAGCAGTGAGGGCCAGGTGGGTCAGCCCCAGCATTTT; d_call: .; j_call: TRBJ1-5; clone_size: .; v_call: TRBV6-1; cdr3_length: 14
cdr3_aa: CSVEVRGRGTEAFF; cdr3_nt: TGCAGCGTTGAAGTTCGAGGGAGGGGGACTGAAGCTTTCTTT; d_call: .; j_call: TRBJ1-1; clone_size: .; v_call: TRBV29-1; cdr3_length: 14
cdr3_aa: CASSLVGGSPLHF; cdr3_nt: TGTGCCAGCAGCTTAGTCGGGGGTTCACCCCTCCACTTT; d_call: .; j_call: TRBJ1-6; clone_size: .; v_call: TRBV7-2; cdr3_length: 13
cdr3_aa: CASSDTGSTDTQYF; cdr3_nt: TGTGCCAGCAGTGACACCGGTAGCACAGATACGCAGTATTTT; d_call: .; j_call: TRBJ2-3; clone_size: .; v_call: TRBV6-4; cdr3_length: 14
cdr3_aa: CASSPQGYYGYTF; cdr3_nt: TGTGCCAGCAGCCCCCAGGGGTACTATGGCTACACCTTC; d_call: .; j_call: TRBJ1-2; clone_size: .; v_call: TRBV11-2; cdr3_length: 13
cdr3_aa: CASSIGSYYYNEQFF; cdr3_nt: TGTGCCAGCAGCATCGGGAGTTATTATTACAATGAGCAGTTCTTC; d_call: .; j_call: TRBJ2-1; clone_size: .; v_call: TRBV7-9; cdr3_length: 15
cdr3_aa: CASRGTGVIETQYF; cdr3_nt: TGTGCCAGCAGGGGGACAGGGGTAATAGAGACCCAGTACTTC; d_call: TRBD1; j_call: TRBJ2-5; clone_size: .; v_call: TRBV6-5; cdr3_length: 14
cdr3_aa: CASSKVRNTDTQYF; cdr3_nt: TGTGCCAGCAGCAAAGTACGAAACACAGATACGCAGTATTTT; d_call: .; j_call: TRBJ2-3; clone_size: .; v_call: TRBV6-4; cdr3_length: 14
cdr3_aa: CASTITGGRTEAFF; cdr3_nt: TGCGCCAGTACGATCACAGGGGGGAGGACTGAAGCTTTCTTT; d_call: TRBD1; j_call: TRBJ1-1; clone_size: .; v_call: TRBV5-1; cdr3_length: 14
cdr3_aa: CASSQGPPGDTQYF; cdr3_nt: TGTGCCAGCAGTCAGGGCCCCCCTGGGGATACGCAGTATTTT; d_call: .; j_call: TRBJ2-3; clone_size: .; v_call: TRBV6-5; cdr3_length: 14
cdr3_aa: CASSQDFGAPYGYTF; cdr3_nt: TGCGCCAGCAGCCAAGATTTCGGGGCGCCATATGGCTACACCTTC; d_call: .; j_call: TRBJ1-2; clone_size: .; v_call: TRBV4-3; cdr3_length: 15
cdr3_aa: CAATGRRGGSYNEQFF; cdr3_nt: TGTGCCGCCACCGGGCGGAGGGGCGGATCCTACAATGAGCAGTTCTTC; d_call: .; j_call: TRBJ2-1; clone_size: few; v_call: TRBV30; cdr3_length: 16
cdr3_aa: CASSTDGGTEAFF; cdr3_nt: TGTGCCAGCAGCACGGACGGAGGCACTGAAGCTTTCTTT; d_call: .; j_call: TRBJ1-1; clone_size: .; v_call: TRBV12-3/TRBV12-4; cdr3_length: 13
cdr3_aa: CASSPSREANTIYF; cdr3_nt: TGTGCCAGCAGCCCCTCCCGGGAGGCCAACACCATATATTTT; d_call: .; j_call: TRBJ1-3; clone_size: .; v_call: TRBV7-2; cdr3_length: 14
cdr3_aa: CASSQDKGWPGRNQPQHF; cdr3_nt: TGTGCCAGCAGCCAAGATAAGGGCTGGCCAGGGCGCAATCAGCCCCAGCATTTT; d_call: .; j_call: TRBJ1-5; clone_size: .; v_call: TRBV3-1/TRBV3-2; cdr3_length: 18
cdr3_aa: CASSEAGTAGELFF; cdr3_nt: TGTGCCAGCAGTGAAGCTGGGACAGCCGGGGAGCTGTTTTTT; d_call: TRBD1; j_call: TRBJ2-2; clone_size: .; v_call: TRBV2; cdr3_length: 14
cdr3_aa: CASSFAGAGGETQYF; cdr3_nt: TGTGCCAGCAGCTTCGCGGGGGCGGGTGGTGAGACCCAGTACTTC; d_call: .; j_call: TRBJ2-5; clone_size: .; v_call: TRBV5-4; cdr3_length: 15
cdr3_aa: CASSIGGALNSPLHF; cdr3_nt: TGTGCCAGCTCAATAGGGGGGGCTCTTAATTCACCCCTCCACTTT; d_call: .; j_call: TRBJ1-6; clone_size: once; v_call: TRBV18; cdr3_length: 15
cdr3_aa: CASFEALNTEAFF; cdr3_nt: TGTGCCAGCTTCGAGGCTTTGAACACTGAAGCTTTCTTT; d_call: .; j_call: TRBJ1-1; clone_size: .; v_call: TRBV18; cdr3_length: 13
cdr3_aa: CASSYAVQNQPQHF; cdr3_nt: TGTGCCAGCAGTTACGCGGTACAGAATCAGCCCCAGCATTTT; d_call: .; j_call: TRBJ1-5; clone_size: .; v_call: TRBV6-6; cdr3_length: 14
cdr3_aa: CASTRDGTGDGNTIYF; cdr3_nt: TGTGCCAGCACCCGAGACGGGACAGGGGATGGAAACACCATATATTTT; d_call: TRBD1; j_call: TRBJ1-3; clone_size: .; v_call: TRBV5-4; cdr3_length: 16
cdr3_aa: CASRPRWGASSYNEQFF; cdr3_nt: TGTGCCAGCAGGCCGCGGTGGGGGGCATCCTCCTACAATGAGCAGTTCTTC; d_call: .; j_call: TRBJ2-1; clone_size: .; v_call: TRBV2; cdr3_length: 17
cdr3_aa: CASSFRDISPNEQFF; cdr3_nt: TGTGCCAGCAGTTTTCGGGACATCTCCCCAAATGAGCAGTTCTTC; d_call: .; j_call: TRBJ2-1; clone_size: .; v_call: TRBV27; cdr3_length: 15